The 7 T cell receptor beta chains given below trace back to one sample, sequenced in a study of T cells after yellow fever vaccination. TCRdb recomputed calls from the 5' RACE reads with MiXCR, one row per CDR3 protein. The table has 250,000 to 350,000 distinct CDR3 sequences, around 4.4% seen once. The sample consisted of PBMCs, taken 15 days after the yellow fever booster vaccination. The receptors originated from a man younger than 35 who received the YFV17D yellow fever vaccine.

This clonotype occurred a few times. The V gene is TRBV27, the J gene TRBJ1-4; 7 bases are shared with TRBD1. The J segment lost 7 bases and the V segment lost 7 bases, leaving 21 bases of the junction unmatched. The CDR3 has 18 amino acids. Per germline, CDR1 MNHEY and CDR2 SMNVEV (reference sequence). CDR3 amino acids: CASTSAHLSGGGGEKLFF. CDR3 sequence (DNA): TGTGCCAGCACATCCGCGCACCTGTCAGGGGGAGGGGGTGAAAAACTGTTTTTT.

This clonotype was seen many times. V usage is TRBV7-2 and J usage is TRBJ2-5; D unresolved. V lost 3 bases, J lost 4 bases, and 15 bases lay in between. The CDR3 contains 15 residues. The germline V gene encodes CDR1 SGHTA and CDR2 FQGNSA. CDR3 bases: TGTGCCAGCAGCTTGAACCCAGGCCTCGGAGAGACCCAGTACTTC. It codes for CASSLNPGLGETQYF.

This clonotype was seen many times. J is TRBJ2-3 and V is TRBV18; D is unresolved. The CDR3 sequence is 14 residues long. The V and J ends lost 1 base and 11 bases respectively, with 16 bases between them. From germline, CDR1 is KGHSH and CDR2 LQKENI. The CDR3 spells CASSPRDLGPWQYF. CDR3 coding DNA: TGTGCCAGCTCACCACGGGATTTGGGTCCATGGCAGTATTTT.

This clonotype occurred many times. This chain connects TRBV10-3 to TRBJ1-6; D unclear. The germline V gene has CDR1 ENHRY and CDR2 SYGVKD. Trimming took 0 bases from V and 7 from J, leaving 16 bases between them. This CDR3 has 17 amino acids. The CDR3 region has the DNA TGTGCCATCAGTGAGTCGACTCAAGGAGCAGCCAATTCACCCCTCCACTTT. Amino acids: CAISESTQGAANSPLHF.

This clonotype has a count of ten or more. This rearrangement joins TRBV7-6 to TRBJ1-1, with a weak D call TRBD1 (6 bases). The CDR3 has 14 amino acids. The germline CDR1 and CDR2 sequences are SGHVS and FNYEAQ. Trimming cost V 5 bases and J 5 bases, with 15 bases left between them. The CDR3 loop reads CASSLGGATTEAFF. DNA for the CDR3: TGTGCCAGCAGCCTGGGGGGCGCAACGACTGAAGCTTTCTTT.

Many counts were recorded for this clonotype. This chain's CDR3 is CASRDNRGQETQYF. CDR3 coding DNA: TGTGCCAGCAGGGATAACAGGGGACAAGAGACCCAGTACTTC. The chain joins TRBV7-2 to TRBJ2-5; 7 bases match TRBD1. The CDR3 covers 14 residues. Germline V CDR1 and CDR2: SGHTA, FQGNSA. The ends lost 6 bases at V and 2 bases at J; junction bases unmatched: 6.

The chain combines TRBV28 with TRBJ2-4; 8 bases are shared with TRBD1. The CDR3 runs 13 residues. Germline V gene data show CDR1 as MDHEN and CDR2 as SYDVKM. V dropped 6 bases and J dropped 11; count of bases not matched to a gene: 9. DNA of the CDR3: TGTGCCAGCAGCCGCCCTGACAGGGGCGTTCAGTACTTC. This gives the protein CASSRPDRGVQYF. Using reference TRBV28 and TRBJ2-4 for the parts outside the CDR3, the full variable domain is DVKVTQSSRYLVKRTGEKVFLECVQDMDHENMFWYRQDPGLGLRLIYFSYDVKMKEKGDIPEGYSVSREKKERFSLILESASTNQTSMYLCASSRPDRGVQYFGAGTRLSVL.